Given below is one T cell receptor (beta chain) in context. Libraries were prepared by immunoSEQ multiplex PCR; TCRdb keeps only in-frame clonotypes and omits some of them. The repertoire includes approximately 30,000 clones, about 91% of them detected once, and 4.8% sits in the top ten. From germline, CDR1 is MNHEY and CDR2 SVGAGI. J lost 0 bases, V lost 6 bases, and 4 bases had no gene match. CDR3 length: 14 amino acids. This sample was included in a study of chemoradiotherapy in HPV16-positive cancers. The material was blood, obtained from a patient who underwent chemoradiotherapy. The rearrangement uses TRBV6-5 and TRBJ2-7; 8 bases match TRBD1. This sequence was found in a human donor with HPV-associated anogenital cancer. The CDR3 DNA reads as TGTGCCAGCAGCCGGGGACAGGCCTCCTACGAGCAGTACTTC. Translating gives CASSRGQASYEQYF.